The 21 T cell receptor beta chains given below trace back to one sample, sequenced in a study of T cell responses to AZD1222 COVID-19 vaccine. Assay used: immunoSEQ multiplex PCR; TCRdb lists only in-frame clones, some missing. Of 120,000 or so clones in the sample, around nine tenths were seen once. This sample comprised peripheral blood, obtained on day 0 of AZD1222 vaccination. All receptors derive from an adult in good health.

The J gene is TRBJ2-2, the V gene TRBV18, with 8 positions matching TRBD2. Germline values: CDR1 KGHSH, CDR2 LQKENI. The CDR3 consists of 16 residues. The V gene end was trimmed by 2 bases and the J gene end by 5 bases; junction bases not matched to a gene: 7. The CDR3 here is CASSPEAGGWTGELFF. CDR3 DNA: TGTGCCAGCTCACCAGAGGCGGGAGGTTGGACCGGGGAGCTGTTTTTT. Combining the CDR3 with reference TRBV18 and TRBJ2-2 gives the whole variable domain NAGVMQNPRHLVRRRGQEARLRCSPMKGHSHVYWYRQLPEEGLKFMVYLQKENIIDESGMPKERFSAEFPKEGPSILRIQQVVRGDSAAYFCASSPEAGGWTGELFFGEGSRLTVL.

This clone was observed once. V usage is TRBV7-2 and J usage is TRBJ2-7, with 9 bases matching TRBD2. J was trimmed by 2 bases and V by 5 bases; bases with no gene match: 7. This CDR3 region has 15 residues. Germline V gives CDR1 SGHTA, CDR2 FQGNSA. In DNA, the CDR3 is TGTGCCAGCAGCCTACTAGCGGGTCCCGCCTACGAGCAGTACGTC. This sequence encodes CASSLLAGPAYEQYV.

CDR3 region: CASSLYRVDEQFF. Here the CDR3 DNA reads TGCGCCAGCAGCTTGTACCGAGTCGATGAGCAGTTCTTC. V usage is TRBV5-1 and J usage is TRBJ2-1; D uncertain. This CDR3 contains 13 residues. Per the germline V gene, CDR1 is SGHRS and CDR2 is YFSETQ. Between the trimmed V and J ends, which lost 1 base and 8 bases, there was a span of 10 bases.

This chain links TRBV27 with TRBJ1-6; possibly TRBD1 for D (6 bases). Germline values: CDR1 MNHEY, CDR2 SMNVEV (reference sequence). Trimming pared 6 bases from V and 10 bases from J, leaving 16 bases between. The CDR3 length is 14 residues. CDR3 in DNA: TGTGCCAGCAGCTCAAGGACAGATTCGTCACCCCTCCACTTT. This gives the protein CASSSRTDSSPLHF.

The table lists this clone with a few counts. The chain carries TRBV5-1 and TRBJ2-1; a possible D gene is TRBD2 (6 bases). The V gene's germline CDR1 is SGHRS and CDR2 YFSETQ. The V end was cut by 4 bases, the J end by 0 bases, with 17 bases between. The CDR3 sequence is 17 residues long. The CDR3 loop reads CASSTSGPPSSYNEQFF. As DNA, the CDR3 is TGCGCCAGCAGCACCAGCGGGCCGCCAAGCTCCTACAATGAGCAGTTCTTC.

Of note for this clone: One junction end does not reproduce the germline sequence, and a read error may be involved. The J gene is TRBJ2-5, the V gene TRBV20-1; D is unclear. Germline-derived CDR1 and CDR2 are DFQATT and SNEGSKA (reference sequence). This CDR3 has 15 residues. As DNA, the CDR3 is TGCAGTGCTAGTCGCCTAAGGGCCGTGCAAGTGACCCAGTACTTC. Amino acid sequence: CSASRLRAVQVTQYF.

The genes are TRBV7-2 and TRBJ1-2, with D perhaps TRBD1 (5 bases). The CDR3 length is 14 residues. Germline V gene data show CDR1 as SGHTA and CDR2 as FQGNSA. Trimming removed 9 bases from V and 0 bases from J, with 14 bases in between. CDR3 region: CASSQVRANYGYTF. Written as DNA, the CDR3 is TGTGCCAGTTCACAGGTTCGAGCTAACTATGGCTACACCTTC.

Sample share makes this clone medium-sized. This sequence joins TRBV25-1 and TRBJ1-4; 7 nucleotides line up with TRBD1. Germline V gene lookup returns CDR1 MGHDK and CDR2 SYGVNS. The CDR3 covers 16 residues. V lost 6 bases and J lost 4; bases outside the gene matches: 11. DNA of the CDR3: TGTGCCAGCAGCTCAATCCGGGACAGCCTTAATGAAAAACTGTTTTTT. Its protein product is CASSSIRDSLNEKLFF.

This CDR3 reads CASSLQSGGPAEAFF. The CDR3 DNA reads TGTGCCAGCAGCTTACAGTCCGGGGGGCCGGCTGAAGCTTTCTTT. The chain joins TRBV11-2 to TRBJ1-1; possible D gene TRBD1, 6 bases. This CDR3 is built from 15 residues. From germline, CDR1 is SGHAT and CDR2 FQNNGV. V lost 2 bases, J lost 6 bases, and 16 bases lay in between.

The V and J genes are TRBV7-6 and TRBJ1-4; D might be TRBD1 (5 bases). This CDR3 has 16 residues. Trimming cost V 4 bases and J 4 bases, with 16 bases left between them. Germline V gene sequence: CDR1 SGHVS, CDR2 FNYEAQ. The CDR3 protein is CASSSPAAGGNEKLFF. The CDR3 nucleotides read TGTGCCAGCAGCTCCCCCGCCGCGGGGGGTAATGAAAAACTGTTTTTT.

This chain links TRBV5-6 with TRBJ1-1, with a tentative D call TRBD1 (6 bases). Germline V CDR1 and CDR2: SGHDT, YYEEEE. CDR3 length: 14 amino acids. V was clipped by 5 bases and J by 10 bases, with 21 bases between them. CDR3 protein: CASSPNRATSGAFF. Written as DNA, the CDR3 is TGTGCCAGCAGTCCCAACAGGGCTACTTCGGGAGCTTTCTTT.

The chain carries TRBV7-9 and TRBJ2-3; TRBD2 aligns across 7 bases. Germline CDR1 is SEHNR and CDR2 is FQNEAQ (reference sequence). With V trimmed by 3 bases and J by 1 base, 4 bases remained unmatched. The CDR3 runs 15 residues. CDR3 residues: CASSFTAGGTDTQYF. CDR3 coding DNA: TGTGCCAGCAGCTTTACGGCGGGAGGCACAGATACGCAGTATTTT.

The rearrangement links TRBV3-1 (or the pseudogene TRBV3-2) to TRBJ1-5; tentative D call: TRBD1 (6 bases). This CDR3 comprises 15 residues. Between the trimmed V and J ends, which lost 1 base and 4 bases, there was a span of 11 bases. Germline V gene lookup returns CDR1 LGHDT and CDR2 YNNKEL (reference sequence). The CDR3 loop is CASSQGPGANQPQHF. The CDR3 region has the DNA TGTGCCAGCAGCCAAGGTCCAGGGGCGAATCAGCCCCAGCATTTT.

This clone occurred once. The CDR3 loop is CASSSTGGSNQPQHF. The DNA for the CDR3 is TGTGCCAGCAGCTCCACCGGGGGTAGCAATCAGCCCCAGCATTTT. V and J are TRBV6-4 and TRBJ1-5, with a possible D match to TRBD1 (5 bases). From germline, CDR1 is MRHNA and CDR2 SNTAGT. V was trimmed by 6 bases and J by 0 bases, leaving 12 bases between them. The CDR3 covers 15 residues.

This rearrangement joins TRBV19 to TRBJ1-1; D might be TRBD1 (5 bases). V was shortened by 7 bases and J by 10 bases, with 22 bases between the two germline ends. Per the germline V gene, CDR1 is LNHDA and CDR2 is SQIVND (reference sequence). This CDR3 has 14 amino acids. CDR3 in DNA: TGTGCCAGTACCGCCCGGGGGATTCCCCCAGGAGCTTTCTTT. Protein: CASTARGIPPGAFF.

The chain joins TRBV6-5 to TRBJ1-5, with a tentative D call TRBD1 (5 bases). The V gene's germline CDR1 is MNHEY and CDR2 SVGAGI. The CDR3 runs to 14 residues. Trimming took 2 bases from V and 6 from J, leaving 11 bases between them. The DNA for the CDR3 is TGTGCCAGCAGTTACGGGGGGGAAGGTCAGCCCCAGCATTTT. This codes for CASSYGGEGQPQHF.

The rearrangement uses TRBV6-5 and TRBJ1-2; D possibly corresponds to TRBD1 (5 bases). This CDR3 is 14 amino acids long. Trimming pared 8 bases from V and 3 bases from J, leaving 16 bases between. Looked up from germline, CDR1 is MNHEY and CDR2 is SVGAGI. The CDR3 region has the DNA TGTGCCAGCTTGCAGGACGGGGGAGACTATGGCTACACCTTC. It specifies CASLQDGGDYGYTF.

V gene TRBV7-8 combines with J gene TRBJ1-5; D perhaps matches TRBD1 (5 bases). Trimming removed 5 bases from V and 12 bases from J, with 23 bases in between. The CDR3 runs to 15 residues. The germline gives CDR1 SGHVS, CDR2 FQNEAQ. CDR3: CASSPGWQNPSDQHF. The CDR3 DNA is TGTGCCAGCAGCCCAGGGTGGCAGAACCCCTCGGACCAGCATTTT.

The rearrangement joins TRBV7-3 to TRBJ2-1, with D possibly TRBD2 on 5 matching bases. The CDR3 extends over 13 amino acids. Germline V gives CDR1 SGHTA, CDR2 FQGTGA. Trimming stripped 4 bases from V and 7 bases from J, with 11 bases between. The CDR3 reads CASSSGGWNEQFF. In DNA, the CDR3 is TGTGCCAGCAGCTCTGGAGGATGGAATGAGCAGTTCTTC.

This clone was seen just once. The chain's CDR3 is CASSLVAGPMNTEAFF. CDR3 nucleotide sequence: TGCGCCAGCAGCTTGGTAGCAGGGCCCATGAACACTGAAGCTTTCTTT. V is TRBV5-1 and J is TRBJ1-1, with D perhaps matching TRBD1 (5 bases). Trimming stripped 0 bases from V and 0 bases from J, with 12 bases between. Germline-derived CDR1 and CDR2 are SGHRS and YFSETQ. This CDR3 comprises 16 residues. Together with reference TRBV5-1 and TRBJ1-1, the CDR3 gives the full variable domain: KAGVTQTPRYLIKTRGQQVTLSCSPISGHRSVSWYQQTPGQGLQFLFEYFSETQRNKGNFPGRFSGRQFSNSRSEMNVSTLELGDSALYLCASSLVAGPMNTEAFFGQGTRLTVV.

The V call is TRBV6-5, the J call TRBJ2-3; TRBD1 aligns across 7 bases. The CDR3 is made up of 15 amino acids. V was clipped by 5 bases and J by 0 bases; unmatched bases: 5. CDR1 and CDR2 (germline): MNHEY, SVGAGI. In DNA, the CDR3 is TGTGCCAGCAGTCGCCGGGACAGCAGCACAGATACGCAGTATTTT. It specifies CASSRRDSSTDTQYF.